A selection of T cell receptor beta chains follows, all from one sample in a study of T-cell reconstitution after alpha-beta-depleted transplantation in children. MiXCR, run by TCRdb on the PCR reads, gives a single entry per CDR3 protein. Of some 240,000 distinct CDR3 sequences in the sample, about 8.8% were seen once. Source: PBMCs from the stem cell graft donor, taken from the stem cell graft. The receptors derive from a human donor who donated a stem cell graft to a child with SCID. Each CDR3 is given with its conserved first and last residue.

J gene	V gene	CDR3 protein
TRBJ2-7	TRBV20-1	CSAMTTGGRTIYEQYF
TRBJ1-4	TRBV30	CAWSRYLRETNEKLFF
TRBJ2-3	TRBV18	CASSRSGAADTQYF
TRBJ2-1	TRBV5-6	CASSLDPDPYNEQFF
TRBJ2-2	TRBV4-2	CASSQEQGWTGELFF
TRBJ1-4	TRBV20-1	CSAVQGGNEKLFF
TRBJ2-3	TRBV28	CASRGRNVDTDTQYF
TRBJ1-1	TRBV19	CASSIFFRGNTEAFF
TRBJ2-3	TRBV7-2	CASSLGVARGPIDTQYF
TRBJ2-1	TRBV20-1	CSARNRLAGAGVSSYNEQFF
TRBJ1-2	TRBV12-3/TRBV12-4	CASSFWRSDVGGYTF
TRBJ2-5	TRBV5-1	CASSSGGRETQYF
TRBJ2-7	TRBV5-1	CASSLGTFSYEQYF
TRBJ2-3	TRBV9	CASSVDSRDTQYF
TRBJ1-6	TRBV5-1	CASASGNRDSPLHF
TRBJ2-3	TRBV7-9	CASSLSLAPDTQYF
TRBJ1-6	TRBV18	CASSPTPSVLGNSPLHF
TRBJ1-1	TRBV25-1	CASSEWGGTEAFF
TRBJ2-2	TRBV9	CASNQRSNTGELFF
TRBJ1-1	TRBV4-2	CASSRSWGMGMNTEAFF
TRBJ2-2	TRBV20-1	CSASRQRGPNTGELFF
TRBJ2-3	TRBV29-1	CSVEAGNRDTQYF
TRBJ2-7	TRBV20-1	CSAPDYRSSYEQYF
TRBJ1-1	TRBV7-9	CASSPSDVEAFF
TRBJ2-2	TRBV5-1	CASSLEFRAPGGTGELFF
TRBJ1-5	TRBV20-1	CSARGQGQPQHF
TRBJ2-3	TRBV11-2	CASSSYELPGQGRDTQYF
TRBJ2-1	TRBV11-2	CASSLVRTWSSYNEQFF
TRBJ2-5	TRBV7-9	CASSLWGEETQYF
TRBJ2-7	TRBV6-2/TRBV6-3	CAARGGLSYEQYF
TRBJ1-1	TRBV5-1	CASSFQLNTEAFF
TRBJ1-5	TRBV28	CASSFVGNHNQPQHF
TRBJ1-1	TRBV5-1	CASSFPGTGGDTEAFF
TRBJ2-5	TRBV10-3	CAANSRDRGLETQYF
TRBJ2-1	TRBV12-3/TRBV12-4	CASSLDIRAEQFF
TRBJ1-5	TRBV20-1	CCARLTAAGGNQPQHF
TRBJ1-5	TRBV27	CASRTSGLYSNQPQHF
TRBJ2-6	TRBV5-1	CASSFQSSGANVLTF
TRBJ2-7	TRBV7-9	CASSLDLSGEQYF
TRBJ1-4	TRBV5-1	CASSSGTSNEKLFF
TRBJ1-2	TRBV20-1	CSARDFSGQYGYTF
TRBJ2-1	TRBV7-2	CASQRNGGPPGTYNEQFF
TRBJ1-4	TRBV10-3	CAISSGTTNEKLFF
TRBJ1-5	TRBV2	CASSEGVYQPQHF
TRBJ1-2	TRBV29-1	CSVGSSNYGYTF
TRBJ2-2	TRBV12-3/TRBV12-4	CASSLRPGELFF